The clone carrying this T cell receptor (beta chain) came up once. Its antigen is still unknown. TCRdb keeps only in-frame clones here, not all; method: immunoSEQ multiplex PCR. The table records roughly 60,000 clones, around 91% of them present only once. This entry is derived from a study of graft-versus-host responses after intestinal transplantation. Study at large: Each transplant was multivisceral, liver-intestinal, or isolated intestinal. Uniformly, recipients were administered anti-thymocyte globulin induction with subsequent tacrolimus and steroids for 3 to 4 years.

Trimming took 5 bases from V and 0 from J, leaving 8 bases between them. The CDR3 has 13 residues. Germline CDR1 reads SGHTA; CDR2 reads FQGNSA. Study results and caveats: Investigators detected GvH clones in recipient marrow, with some emerging earlier in ileum or blood.

The clonotype was recovered from a human patient who received an intestinal transplant, so some T cells may come from the graft donor. The sequences come from PBMCs, collected roughly 120 days after intestinal transplantation. The V and J genes are TRBV7-2 and TRBJ2-7, with D hard to call. CDR3 DNA: TGTGCCAGCAGCCTTGGGCCCTCCTACGAGCAGTACTTC. Its translation: CASSLGPSYEQYF. The variable domain in full, with the rest retrieved from reference TRBV7-2 and TRBJ2-7, is GAGVSQSPSNKVTEKGKDVELRCDPISGHTALYWYRQSLGQGLEFLIYFQGNSAPDKSGLPSDRFSAERTGGSVSTLTIQRTQQEDSAVYLCASSLGPSYEQYFGPGTRLTVT.